Below, 16 T cell receptor beta chains from the same sample are listed, as sequenced in a study of T cells in localized non-small cell lung cancer (dated by TCRdb to between 2020 and 2021). Library prep was done by the immunoSEQ multiplex PCR assay. In its TCRdb copy, this immuneACCESS table keeps in-frame sequences only and misses some clones. Where compared with another copy, unresolved V genes explain less than half of these, and the others have no known cause. The sample records roughly 30,000 clones, approximately 91% of which are singletons. About 6% of the sample rests with the top ten. Here the sequenced sample was PBMCs, taken before any cancer treatment. The receptors here all came from a man between 40 and 70 years old with stage II lung adenocarcinoma.

The chain uses TRBV2 and TRBJ2-7; 8 bases are shared with TRBD2. CDR3 length: 17 amino acids. Germline V gene sequence: CDR1 SNHLY, CDR2 FYNNEI. The junction had 10 bases not matched to a gene; V was cut back by 1 base and J by 2 bases. The CDR3 DNA reads as TGTGCCAGCAGTGAAGGGCCGGGTAGCGGGAACCCCTACGAGCAGTACTTC. It is translated as CASSEGPGSGNPYEQYF.

This chain links TRBV27 with TRBJ2-1; D unclear. Trimming pared 4 bases from V and 1 base from J, leaving 8 bases between. Germline V gene data show CDR1 as MNHEY and CDR2 as SMNVEV (reference sequence). This CDR3 spans 14 amino acids. CDR3 sequence (DNA): TGTGCCAGCAGTTGGCCTGGTTCCTACAATGAGCAGTTCTTC. The encoded protein is CASSWPGSYNEQFF.

This chain connects TRBV28 to TRBJ1-1; 7 bases line up with TRBD1. The CDR3 totals 14 residues. Germline V gene data show CDR1 as MDHEN and CDR2 as SYDVKM. V shed 6 bases, J shed 1 base, and the junction held 5 bases outside the gene matches. The DNA for the CDR3 is TGTGCCAGCAGCCTAGGACAGGCGAACACTGAAGCTTTCTTT. This sequence encodes CASSLGQANTEAFF.

This rearrangement joins TRBV9 to TRBJ2-1; D is undetermined. Trimming left V 3 bases short and J 5 bases short, with 6 bases between. Germline V lookup: CDR1 SGDLS, CDR2 YYNGEE. The CDR3 is made up of 12 amino acids. The CDR3 reads CASSADNNEQFF. For the CDR3, the DNA is TGTGCCAGCAGCGCCGATAACAATGAGCAGTTCTTC.

This clone was found a few times. This sequence joins TRBV6-1 and TRBJ2-7; D is perhaps TRBD1 or TRBD2 (6 bases each). Germline V gives CDR1 MNHNS, CDR2 SASEGT. Trimming pared 6 bases from V and 1 base from J, leaving 13 bases between. The length of the CDR3 is 14 residues. CDR3 bases: TGTGCCAGCAGGGAGGGGGATTGGTCCTACGAGCAGTACTTC. Translated: CASREGDWSYEQYF.

The CDR3 reads CASSSTGPGKSETQYF. DNA for the CDR3: TGTGCCAGCAGCTCGACAGGGCCCGGGAAATCGGAGACCCAGTACTTC. The chain combines TRBV5-4 with TRBJ2-5; 7 bases are a match to TRBD1. Unmatched junction bases numbered 13, after V lost 3 bases and J lost 5 bases. Germline V gene lookup returns CDR1 SGHNT and CDR2 YYREEE (reference sequence). The CDR3 has 16 residues.

This chain links TRBV7-2 with TRBJ1-5; D gene unclear. Germline CDR1 is SGHTA and CDR2 is FQGNSA. There are 13 residues in the CDR3. Trimming pared 2 bases from V and 4 bases from J, leaving 6 bases between. The DNA of the CDR3 is TGTGCCAGCAGCTTAACCGAGAATCAGCCCCAGCATTTT. It specifies CASSLTENQPQHF.

The chain links TRBV15 to TRBJ2-3, with D possibly TRBD1 on 5 matching bases. Per germline, CDR1 LNHNV and CDR2 YYDKDF (reference sequence). The germline V and J ends were trimmed by 2 bases and 8 bases, with 11 bases remaining between them. CDR3 length equals 13 residues. CDR3 coding DNA: TGTGCCACCAGCAGATCCCAGGGCGGTACGCAGTATTTT. Translated, it gives CATSRSQGGTQYF.

The gene calls are TRBV27 and TRBJ2-7; D uncertain. Germline-derived CDR1 and CDR2 are MNHEY and SMNVEV (reference sequence). Deletions cut 0 bases from V and 4 bases from J, with 7 bases between. This CDR3 has 13 residues. Here the CDR3 DNA reads TGTGCCAGCAGTTTATCGCCTCAGTACGAGCAGTACTTC. The encoded protein is CASSLSPQYEQYF.

The genes are TRBV7-9 and TRBJ2-3, with D unresolved. Trimming pared 1 base from V and 2 bases from J, leaving 13 bases between. Per the germline V gene, CDR1 is SEHNR and CDR2 is FQNEAQ (reference sequence). The CDR3 has 16 amino acids. The CDR3 loop is CASSLGPGIVTDTQYF. As DNA, the CDR3 is TGTGCCAGCAGCTTAGGGCCGGGCATCGTCACAGATACGCAGTATTTT.

The chain has TRBV9 and TRBJ2-7; D possibly matches TRBD1 or TRBD2 (5 bases each). Germline V gene data show CDR1 as SGDLS and CDR2 as YYNGEE. The CDR3 covers 15 residues. V lost 4 bases and J 2 bases, leaving 16 bases between the germline ends. CDR3 DNA: TGTGCCAGCAGCCCGTTCGCCGGGACGACCTACGAGCAGTACTTC. Protein sequence: CASSPFAGTTYEQYF.

V gene TRBV6-6 combines with J gene TRBJ1-2; D call uncertain. CDR1 and CDR2 from the germline V gene are MNHNY and SVGAGI (reference sequence). The ends were cut back, 6 bases at V and 5 bases at J, with 16 bases in the middle. The CDR3 is 14 residues long. The CDR3 protein is CASRGLGVLYGYTF. The CDR3 bases are TGTGCCAGCAGGGGATTGGGTGTACTTTATGGCTACACCTTC.

This clone was seen a single time. V gene TRBV13 combines with J gene TRBJ1-6, with TRBD1 matching over 7 bases. The CDR3 length is 15 residues. From germline, CDR1 is PRHDT and CDR2 FYEKMQ (reference sequence). V was pared by 6 bases and J by 5 bases, with 7 bases of the junction left unmatched. The CDR3 DNA reads TGTGCCAGCAGGCTTAAGGGGGCGAATAATTCACCCCTCCACTTT. As protein: CASRLKGANNSPLHF.

V is TRBV5-7 and J is TRBJ2-7; D remains unclear. TRBV5-7 counts as an open reading frame of uncertain function. The CDR3 extends over 15 amino acids. The V and J ends lost 1 base and 0 bases respectively, with 11 bases between them. The CDR3 sequence: CASSLHLLPSYEQYF. CDR3 nucleotide sequence: TGTGCCAGCAGCTTGCATCTCCTTCCCTCCTACGAGCAGTACTTC.

The rearrangement joins TRBV7-3 to TRBJ2-5, with D possibly called TRBD1 or TRBD2 (5 bases each). The CDR3 contains 14 residues. V was cut by 2 bases and J by 5 bases, with 12 bases left in between. Germline V gene lookup returns CDR1 SGHTA and CDR2 FQGTGA. The CDR3 DNA reads TGTGCCAGCAGCTTAGGGGGTGCGAGGGAGACCCAGTACTTC. Translation gives CASSLGGARETQYF. The entire variable domain, with the rest obtained from reference TRBV7-3 and TRBJ2-5, is as follows: GAGVSQTPSNKVTEKGKYVELRCDPISGHTALYWYRQSLGQGPEFLIYFQGTGAADDSGLPNDRFFAVRPEGSVSTLKIQRTERGDSAVYLCASSLGGARETQYFGPGTRLLVL.

The chain employs TRBV30 and TRBJ1-2, with no clear D. Between the trimmed V and J ends, which lost 5 bases and 8 bases, there was a span of 15 bases. This CDR3 is 12 amino acids long. The germline gives CDR1 GTSNPN, CDR2 SVGIG (reference sequence). This CDR3 is CAWAYQMGGYTF. As DNA, the CDR3 is TGTGCCTGGGCATACCAGATGGGGGGCTACACCTTC.